This T cell receptor beta chain was profiled in a study of blood T cell repertoires in COVID-19. This CDR3 has 13 residues. Germline loops: CDR1 SGHNT, CDR2 YYREEE (reference sequence). The junction had 4 bases not matched to a gene; V was cut back by 2 bases and J by 5 bases. The table came from immunoSEQ multiplex PCR; TCRdb's copy has only in-frame clones and leaves some out. Among roughly 63,000 clones listed, about 90% were seen once. Sequenced sample: peripheral blood. This clonotype originated in a woman between 50 and 59 years old with active or convalescent COVID-19. This chain links TRBV5-4 with TRBJ2-7; 7 bases are a match to TRBD2. The CDR3 nucleotides are TGTGCCAGCAGCTTAGGCGGGAGAAACGAGCAGTACTTC. Residues: CASSLGGRNEQYF.